This is a list of T cell receptor beta chains from one sample in a study of beta chain features in type 1 diabetes. Here immunoSEQ multiplex PCR was the method, and the copy in TCRdb shows in-frame clones only, minus some. The table has under 150,000 clones, roughly 10% seen once; the top ten hold 0.75%. Sequencing was carried out using central memory CD4+ T cells from blood. The origin of the receptors is a man younger than 40 with type 1 diabetes. CDR3s include the opening cysteine and the closing phenylalanine or tryptophan.

V	J	CDR3
TRBV28	TRBJ1-2	CATPKDSFATYGYTF
TRBV7-8	TRBJ2-5	CASSLDIGGEETQYF
TRBV27	TRBJ2-1	CASSPTGTGLRGTIF
TRBV7-6	TRBJ2-7	CASSGLGQGAGEQYF
TRBV27	TRBJ2-7	CASSFRGKEQYF
TRBV5-6	TRBJ2-1	CASRRDSNEQFF
TRBV19	TRBJ1-5	CASRLTGTARNQPQHF
TRBV7-9	TRBJ1-1	CASSKNRITEAFF
TRBV6-6	TRBJ2-1	CAISQPNNEQFF
TRBV5-1	TRBJ1-1	CASSYSRQDTEAFF
TRBV29-1	TRBJ1-1	CSVEEDRDGTFF
TRBV19	TRBJ2-2	CASSTPWTDTGELFF
TRBV9	TRBJ1-2	CASSFLPGTGAGYTF
TRBV4-1	TRBJ2-2	CASSPRGTGAGELFF
TRBV11-2	TRBJ1-3	CASSSDRGNTIYF
TRBV30	TRBJ1-3	CAWNAGTFGNTIYF
TRBV2	TRBJ2-5	CASNGQSKETQYF
TRBV27	TRBJ2-1	CASSAGTGGWDEQFF
TRBV28	TRBJ2-3	CASNRGGGATDTQYF
TRBV7-2	TRBJ2-5	CASRHRWDFQETQYF
TRBV4-1	TRBJ1-2	CASSQEGTVYGYTF
TRBV6-5	TRBJ1-5	CASSSDRNSNQPQHF
TRBV5-4	TRBJ1-5	CASSEGSNQPQHF
TRBV18	TRBJ1-1	CASSPPGVTEAFF
TRBV28	TRBJ2-3	CASSAGSTDTQYF
TRBV30	TRBJ1-3	CAWSGGAGNTIYF
TRBV9	TRBJ2-7	CASSGTGIYEQYF
TRBV9	TRBJ2-5	CASSSGLAGEETQYF
TRBV4-3	TRBJ2-7	CASSQATNYEQYF